This T cell receptor (beta chain) was sequenced during a study of blood T cells in healthy people across ages. Broader study findings: Older individuals had lower TCR beta diversity per million T cells (the decline was roughly linear). Donors of long life had a larger count of naive CD4+ cells and greater diversity than aged donors.

PCR was performed a second time for about 6 to 12 cycles using a sample-barcoded 5' primer and a J-beta primer mix. Unique molecular identifiers of 12 random nucleotides labeled each cDNA. TCRdb independently ran MiXCR on the 5' RACE reads; one entry per CDR3 protein. The sample has roughly 1,100,000 distinct CDR3 sequences; almost 25% are singletons. Many counts were recorded for this clonotype. Its matching antigen is unknown. V was trimmed by 6 bases and J by 3 bases, leaving 20 bases between them. Germline assignment: CDR1 MNHEY and CDR2 SVGAGI. CDR3 length: 16 residues. This same sample was also part of a study on T cells of mothers and their children.

Sequencing input: blood. The genes are TRBV6-5 and TRBJ2-5; the D gene could be TRBD1 or TRBD2 (7 bases each). The source of this sequence is a girl aged 2 to 10 in good health. The CDR3 nucleotides read TGTGCCAGCAGCCAGGGGGGGTTTCAGAAGGAAGAGACCCAGTACTTC. It encodes CASSQGGFQKEETQYF.